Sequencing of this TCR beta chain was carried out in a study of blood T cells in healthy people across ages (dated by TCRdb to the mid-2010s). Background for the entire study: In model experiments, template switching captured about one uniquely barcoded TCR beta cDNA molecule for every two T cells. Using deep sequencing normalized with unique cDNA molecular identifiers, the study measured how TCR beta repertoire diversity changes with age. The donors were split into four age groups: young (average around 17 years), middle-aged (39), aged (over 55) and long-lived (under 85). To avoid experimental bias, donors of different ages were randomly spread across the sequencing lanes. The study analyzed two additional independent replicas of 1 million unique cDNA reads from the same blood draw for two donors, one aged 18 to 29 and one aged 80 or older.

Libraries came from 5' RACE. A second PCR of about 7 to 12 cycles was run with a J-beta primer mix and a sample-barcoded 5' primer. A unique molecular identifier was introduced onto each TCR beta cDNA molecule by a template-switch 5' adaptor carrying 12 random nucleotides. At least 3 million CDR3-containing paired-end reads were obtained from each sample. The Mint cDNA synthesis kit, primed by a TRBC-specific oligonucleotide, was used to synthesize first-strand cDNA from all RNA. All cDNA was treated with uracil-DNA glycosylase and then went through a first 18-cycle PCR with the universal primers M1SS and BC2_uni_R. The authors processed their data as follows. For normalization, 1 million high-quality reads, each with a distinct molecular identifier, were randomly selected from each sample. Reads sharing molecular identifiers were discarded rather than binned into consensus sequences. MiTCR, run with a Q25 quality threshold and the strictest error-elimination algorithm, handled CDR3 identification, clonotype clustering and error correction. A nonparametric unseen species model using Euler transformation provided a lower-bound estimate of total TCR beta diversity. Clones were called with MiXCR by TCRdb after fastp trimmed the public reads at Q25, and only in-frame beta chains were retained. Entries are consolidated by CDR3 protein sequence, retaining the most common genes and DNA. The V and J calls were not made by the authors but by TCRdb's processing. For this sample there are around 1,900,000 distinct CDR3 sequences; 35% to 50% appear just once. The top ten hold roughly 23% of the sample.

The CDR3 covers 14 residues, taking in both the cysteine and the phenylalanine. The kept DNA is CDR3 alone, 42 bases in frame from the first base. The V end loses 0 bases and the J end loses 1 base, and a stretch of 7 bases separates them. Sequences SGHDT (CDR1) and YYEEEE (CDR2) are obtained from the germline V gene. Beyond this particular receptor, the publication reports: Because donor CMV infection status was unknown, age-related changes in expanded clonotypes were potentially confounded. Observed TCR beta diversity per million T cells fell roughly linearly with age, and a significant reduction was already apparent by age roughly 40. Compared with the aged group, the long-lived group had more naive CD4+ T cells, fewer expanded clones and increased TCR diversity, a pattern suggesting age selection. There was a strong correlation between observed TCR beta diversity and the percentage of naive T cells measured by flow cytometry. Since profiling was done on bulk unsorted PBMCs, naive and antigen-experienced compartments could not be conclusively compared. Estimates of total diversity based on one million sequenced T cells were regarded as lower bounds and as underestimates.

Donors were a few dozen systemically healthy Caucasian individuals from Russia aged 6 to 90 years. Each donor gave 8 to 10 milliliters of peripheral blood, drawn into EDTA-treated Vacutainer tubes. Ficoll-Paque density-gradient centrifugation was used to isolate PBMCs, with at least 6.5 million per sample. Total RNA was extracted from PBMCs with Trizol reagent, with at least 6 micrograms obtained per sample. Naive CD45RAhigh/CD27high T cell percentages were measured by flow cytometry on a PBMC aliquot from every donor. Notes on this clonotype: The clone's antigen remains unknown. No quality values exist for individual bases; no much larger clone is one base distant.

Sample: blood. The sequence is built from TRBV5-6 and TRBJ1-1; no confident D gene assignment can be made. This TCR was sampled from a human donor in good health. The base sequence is TGTGCCAGCAGCTTGGGTATCGAGAACACTGAAGCTTTCTTT. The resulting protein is CASSLGIENTEAFF.